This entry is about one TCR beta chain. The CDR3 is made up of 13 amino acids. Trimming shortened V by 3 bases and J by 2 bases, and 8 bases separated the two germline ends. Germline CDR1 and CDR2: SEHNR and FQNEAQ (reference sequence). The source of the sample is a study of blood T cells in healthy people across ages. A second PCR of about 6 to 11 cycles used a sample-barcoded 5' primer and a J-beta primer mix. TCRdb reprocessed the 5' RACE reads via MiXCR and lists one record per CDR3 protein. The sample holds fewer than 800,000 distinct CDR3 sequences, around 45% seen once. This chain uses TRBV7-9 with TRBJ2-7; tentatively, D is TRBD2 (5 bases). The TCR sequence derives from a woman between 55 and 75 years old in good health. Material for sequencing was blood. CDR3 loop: CASSFSRAYEQYF. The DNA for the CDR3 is TGTGCCAGCAGCTTCTCGAGGGCCTACGAGCAGTACTTC.